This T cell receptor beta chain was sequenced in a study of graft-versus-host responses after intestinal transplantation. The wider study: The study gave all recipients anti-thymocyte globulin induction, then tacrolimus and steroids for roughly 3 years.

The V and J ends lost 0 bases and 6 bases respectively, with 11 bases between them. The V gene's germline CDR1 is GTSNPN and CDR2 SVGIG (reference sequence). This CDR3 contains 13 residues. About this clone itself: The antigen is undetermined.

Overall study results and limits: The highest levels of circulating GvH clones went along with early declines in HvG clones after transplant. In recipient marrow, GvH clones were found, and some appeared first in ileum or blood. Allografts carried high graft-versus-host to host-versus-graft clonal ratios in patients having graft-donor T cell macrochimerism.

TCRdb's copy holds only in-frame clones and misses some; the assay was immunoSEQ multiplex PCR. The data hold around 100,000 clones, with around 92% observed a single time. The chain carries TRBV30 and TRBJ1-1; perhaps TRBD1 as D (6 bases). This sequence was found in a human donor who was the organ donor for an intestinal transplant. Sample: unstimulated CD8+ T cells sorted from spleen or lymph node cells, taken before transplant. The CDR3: CAWSVRGGAEAFF. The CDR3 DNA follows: TGTGCCTGGAGTGTACGAGGGGGGGCTGAAGCTTTCTTT.